One sample yielded the 8 T cell receptor beta chains listed below, sequenced in a study of T cells in Graves' hyperthyroidism and ophthalmopathy. The TCR beta CDR3 regions underwent amplification using RNA transcripts as the source. HTBI primers drove first-round RT-PCR of the TCR CDR3. TCRdb analysed the multiplex PCR reads with MiXCR anew, one entry per CDR3 protein. The sample contains 400,000 or so distinct CDR3 sequences, 13% to 15% of which appear only once. The sample taken for sequencing was blood. These receptors came from a woman aged 60-75 years with Graves' ophthalmopathy.

This clonotype has ten or more counts. The chain carries TRBV3-1 and TRBJ2-5; 9 bases are shared with TRBD2. This CDR3 has 16 amino acids. Germline V lookup: CDR1 LGHDT, CDR2 YNNKEL (reference sequence). The V and J ends lost 0 bases and 2 bases, in that order; junction bases with no gene match: 4. CDR3 region: CASSQDLTSGQETQYF. The CDR3 DNA sequence: TGTGCCAGCAGCCAAGATTTGACTAGCGGACAAGAGACCCAGTACTTC.

This clonotype was recorded at least ten times. The chain recombines TRBV30 with TRBJ2-6; D unresolved. The germline CDR1 and CDR2 sequences are GTSNPN and SVGIG (reference sequence). V lost 0 bases and J lost 4, with 10 bases in between. The CDR3 covers 15 residues. CDR3: CAWSVGGLGANVLTF. DNA for the CDR3: TGTGCCTGGAGTGTAGGTGGGCTAGGGGCCAACGTCCTGACTTTC.

This clonotype was observed at least ten times. This chain connects TRBV7-3 to TRBJ1-1, with D perhaps TRBD1 (6 bases). This CDR3 has 13 amino acids. The germline V gene has CDR1 SGHTA and CDR2 FQGTGA. Trimming took off 4 bases at V and 8 bases at J, with 14 bases between the two ends. CDR3: CASSSTPQGEAFF. In DNA, the CDR3 is TGTGCCAGCAGCTCCACCCCACAGGGCGAAGCTTTCTTT.

This clonotype was picked up many times. This sequence joins TRBV5-1 and TRBJ2-7; 9 nucleotides agree with TRBD1. From germline, CDR1 is SGHRS and CDR2 YFSETQ. The CDR3 spans 14 residues. The V segment lost 0 bases and the J segment 5 bases; nucleotides outside the gene matches: 3. Here the CDR3 DNA reads TGCGCCAGCAGCTTGGGGACAGGGGTCCACGAGCAGTACTTC. The encoded protein is CASSLGTGVHEQYF.

This clonotype has only a few counts. V gene TRBV9 combines with J gene TRBJ2-7; possible D gene TRBD2, 8 bases. Germline CDR1 SGDLS, CDR2 YYNGEE. The germline V and J ends were trimmed by 3 bases and 3 bases, with 19 bases remaining between them. This CDR3 has 16 amino acids. The CDR3 protein is CASSAGGSGRVYEQYF. The CDR3 DNA sequence: TGTGCCAGCAGCGCAGGGGGGAGCGGGAGAGTCTACGAGCAGTACTTC.

The chain employs TRBV5-5 and TRBJ1-1; D possibly corresponds to TRBD1 (6 bases). Germline loops: CDR1 SGHKS, CDR2 YYEKEE (reference sequence). Trimming shortened V by 0 bases and J by 4 bases, and 10 bases separated the two germline ends. The CDR3 sequence is 14 residues long. The CDR3 nucleotides read TGTGCCAGCAGCTTGGGCCAAGGGGGCACTGAAGCTTTCTTT. It is translated as CASSLGQGGTEAFF. The full variable domain, in which reference TRBV5-5 and TRBJ1-1 provide the parts outside the CDR3, is DAGVTQSPTHLIKTRGQQVTLRCSPISGHKSVSWYQQVLGQGPQFIFQYYEKEERGRGNFPDRFSARQFPNYSSELNVNALLLGDSALYLCASSLGQGGTEAFFGQGTRLTVV.

CDR3 nucleotide sequence: TGTGCCAGCAGCAGTGGGATAGCGGGAGATGAGCAGTTCTTC. It encodes CASSSGIAGDEQFF. The chain recombines TRBV11-2 with TRBJ2-1; 9 bases align to TRBD2. J was trimmed by 8 bases and V by 5 bases; bases with no gene match: 7. This CDR3 is 14 amino acids long. Looked up from germline, CDR1 is SGHAT and CDR2 is FQNNGV.

There are many counts of this clonotype. The gene calls are TRBV5-1 and TRBJ2-7, with 16 positions matching TRBD2. Germline CDR1 reads SGHRS; CDR2 reads YFSETQ. The V segment lost 0 bases and the J segment 6 bases; nucleotides outside the gene matches: 6. The CDR3 has 17 amino acids. CDR3 DNA: TGCGCCAGCAGCTTGGATGGGACTAGCGGGAGGGCGGGCGAGCAGTACTTC. Encoded protein: CASSLDGTSGRAGEQYF.